This T cell receptor beta chain was captured in a study of yellow fever vaccine responses in identical twins. Findings and caveats of the study: Among the twins, the vaccine T cell response reportedly seemed partly convergent and partly personalized.

Comments on this clonotype: As yet, its antigen is unknown.

TCRdb re-called the RT-PCR reads through MiXCR, storing one row per CDR3 protein. The sample yields 6,900 or so distinct CDR3 sequences, 84% seen once. The junction had 5 bases not matched to a gene; V was cut back by 2 bases and J by 1 base. The CDR3 is made up of 14 amino acids. CDR1 is SQVTM, CDR2 ANQGSEA, per germline. The sequenced sample was T cells from blood (PBMCs), unsorted or a sorted subset (not recorded which), obtained before or after yellow fever vaccination (not recorded which). The V and J genes are TRBV29-1 and TRBJ2-7, with 7 bases lining up with TRBD2. The clonotype originates from a young woman who received the yellow fever vaccine. Here the CDR3 reads CSVESSGRSYEQYF. The CDR3 DNA reads as TGCAGCGTTGAATCTAGCGGCCGATCCTACGAGCAGTACTTC.